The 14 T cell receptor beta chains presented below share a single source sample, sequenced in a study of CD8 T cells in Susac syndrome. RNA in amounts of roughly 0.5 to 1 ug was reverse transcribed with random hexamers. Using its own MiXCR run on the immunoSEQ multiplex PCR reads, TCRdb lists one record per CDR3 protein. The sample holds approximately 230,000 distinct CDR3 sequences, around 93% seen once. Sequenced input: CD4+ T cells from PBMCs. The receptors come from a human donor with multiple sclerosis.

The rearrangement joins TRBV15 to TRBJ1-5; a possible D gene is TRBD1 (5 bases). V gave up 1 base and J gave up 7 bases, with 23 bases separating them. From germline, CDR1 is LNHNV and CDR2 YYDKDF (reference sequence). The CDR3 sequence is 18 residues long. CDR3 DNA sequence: TGTGCCACCAGCAGAGGGGGGGGTCCCTGGGGTACGGGCCAGCCCCAGCATTTT. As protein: CATSRGGGPWGTGQPQHF.

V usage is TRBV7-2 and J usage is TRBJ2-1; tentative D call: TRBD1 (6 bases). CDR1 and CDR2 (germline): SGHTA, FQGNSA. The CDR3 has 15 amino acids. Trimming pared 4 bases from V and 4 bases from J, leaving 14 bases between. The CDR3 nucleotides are TGTGCCAGCAGCTGGGGGCCGAGCCTTTACAATGAGCAGTTCTTC. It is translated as CASSWGPSLYNEQFF.

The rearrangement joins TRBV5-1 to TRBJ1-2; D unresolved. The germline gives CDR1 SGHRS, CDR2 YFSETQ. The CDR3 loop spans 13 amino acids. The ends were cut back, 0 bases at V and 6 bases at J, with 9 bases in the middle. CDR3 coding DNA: TGCGCCAGCAGCTTGGACGGTGGGGATGGCTACACCTTC. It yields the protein CASSLDGGDGYTF.

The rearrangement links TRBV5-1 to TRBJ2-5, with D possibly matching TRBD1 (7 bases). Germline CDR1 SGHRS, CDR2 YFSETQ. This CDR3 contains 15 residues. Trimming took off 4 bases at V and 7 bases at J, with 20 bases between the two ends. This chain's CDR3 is CASSPLGQVEGTQYF. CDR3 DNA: TGCGCCAGCAGCCCCCTTGGACAGGTGGAGGGGACCCAGTACTTC.

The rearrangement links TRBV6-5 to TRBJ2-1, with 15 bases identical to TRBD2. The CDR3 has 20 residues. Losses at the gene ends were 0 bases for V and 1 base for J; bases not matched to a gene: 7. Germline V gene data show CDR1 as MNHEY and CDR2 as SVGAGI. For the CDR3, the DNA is TGTGCCAGCAGTTACTCGAGGACTAGCGGGAGGGCCGGGTCCTACAATGAGCAGTTCTTC. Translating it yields CASSYSRTSGRAGSYNEQFF.

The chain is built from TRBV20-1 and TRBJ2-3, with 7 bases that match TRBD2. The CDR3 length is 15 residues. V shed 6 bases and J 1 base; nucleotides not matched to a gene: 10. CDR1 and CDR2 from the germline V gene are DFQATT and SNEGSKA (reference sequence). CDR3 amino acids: CSAPGDYSGTDTQYF. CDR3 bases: TGCAGTGCCCCCGGGGACTATTCGGGCACAGATACGCAGTATTTT.

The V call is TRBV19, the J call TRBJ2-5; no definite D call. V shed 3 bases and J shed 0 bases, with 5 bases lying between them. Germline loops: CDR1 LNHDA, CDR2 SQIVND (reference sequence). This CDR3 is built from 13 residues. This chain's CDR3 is CASSINYQETQYF. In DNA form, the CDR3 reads TGTGCCAGTAGTATTAACTACCAAGAGACCCAGTACTTC.

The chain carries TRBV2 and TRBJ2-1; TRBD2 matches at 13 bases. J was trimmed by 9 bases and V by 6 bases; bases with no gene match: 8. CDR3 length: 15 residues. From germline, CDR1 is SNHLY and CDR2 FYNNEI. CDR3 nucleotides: TGTGCCAGCAGGCGGGAGACTAGCGGGAGGCCTGAGCAGTTCTTC. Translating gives CASRRETSGRPEQFF.

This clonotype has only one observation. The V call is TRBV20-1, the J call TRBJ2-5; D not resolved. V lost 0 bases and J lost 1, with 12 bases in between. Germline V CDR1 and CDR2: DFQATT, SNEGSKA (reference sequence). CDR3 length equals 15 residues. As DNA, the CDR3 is TGCAGTGCTAGAGATTCCCGGACCCCCCAAGAGACCCAGTACTTC. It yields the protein CSARDSRTPQETQYF.

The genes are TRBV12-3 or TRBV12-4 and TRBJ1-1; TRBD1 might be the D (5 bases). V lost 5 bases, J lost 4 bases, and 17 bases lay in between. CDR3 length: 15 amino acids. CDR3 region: CASSPQGLSSTEAFF. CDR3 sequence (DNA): TGTGCCAGCAGTCCCCAGGGATTGTCGAGCACTGAAGCTTTCTTT.

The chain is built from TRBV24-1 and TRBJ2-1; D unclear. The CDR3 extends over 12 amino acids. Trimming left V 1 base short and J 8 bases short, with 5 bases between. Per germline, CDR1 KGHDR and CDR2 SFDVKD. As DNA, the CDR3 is TGTGCCACCAGTGATTTCCAGGATGAGCAGTTCTTC. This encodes CATSDFQDEQFF.

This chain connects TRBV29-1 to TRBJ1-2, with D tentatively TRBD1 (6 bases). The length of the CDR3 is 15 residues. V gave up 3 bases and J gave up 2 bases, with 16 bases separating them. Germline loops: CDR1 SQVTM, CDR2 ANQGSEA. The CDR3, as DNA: TGCAGCGTTGATGGGGGGGGCAGCCGGAACTATGGCTACACCTTC. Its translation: CSVDGGGSRNYGYTF.

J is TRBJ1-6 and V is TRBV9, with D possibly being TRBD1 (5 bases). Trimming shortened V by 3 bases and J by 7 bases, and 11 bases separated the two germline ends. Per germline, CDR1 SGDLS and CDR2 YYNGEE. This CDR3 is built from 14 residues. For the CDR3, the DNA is TGTGCCAGCAGCGCCGGGACCGTGAATTCACCCCTCCACTTT. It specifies CASSAGTVNSPLHF.

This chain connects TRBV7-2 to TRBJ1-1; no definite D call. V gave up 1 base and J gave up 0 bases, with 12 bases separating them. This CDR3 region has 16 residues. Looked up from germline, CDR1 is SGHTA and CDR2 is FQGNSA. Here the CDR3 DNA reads TGTGCCAGCAGCTTAGATGGGGTGGCATTGAACACTGAAGCTTTCTTT. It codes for CASSLDGVALNTEAFF.